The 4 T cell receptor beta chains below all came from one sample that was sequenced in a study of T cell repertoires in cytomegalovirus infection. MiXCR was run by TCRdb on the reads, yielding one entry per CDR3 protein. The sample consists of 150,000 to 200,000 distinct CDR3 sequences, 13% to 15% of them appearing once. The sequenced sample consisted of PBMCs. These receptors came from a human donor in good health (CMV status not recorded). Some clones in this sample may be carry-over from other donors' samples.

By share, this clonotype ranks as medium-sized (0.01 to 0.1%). Here the CDR3 DNA reads TGTGCCAGCCAAACCCTTGGCGGGACAGGGTATGGGGAGCAGTACTTC. Translating it yields CASQTLGGTGYGEQYF. The chain has TRBV7-2 and TRBJ2-7; the match to TRBD1 covers 9 bases. Germline CDR1 reads SGHTA; CDR2 reads FQGNSA. The CDR3 has 16 amino acids. The ends lost 8 bases at V and 7 bases at J; junction bases unmatched: 18. The complete variable domain, with remaining parts taken from reference TRBV7-2 and TRBJ2-7, reads GAGVSQSPSNKVTEKGKDVELRCDPISGHTALYWYRQSLGQGLEFLIYFQGNSAPDKSGLPSDRFSAERTGGSVSTLTIQRTQQEDSAVYLCASQTLGGTGYGEQYFGPGTRLTVT.

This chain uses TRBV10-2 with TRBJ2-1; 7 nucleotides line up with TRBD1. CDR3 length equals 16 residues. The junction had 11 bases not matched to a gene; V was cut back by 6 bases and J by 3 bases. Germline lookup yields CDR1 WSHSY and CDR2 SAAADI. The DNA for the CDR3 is TGCGCCAGCAGGGGAGACCGGGACAGCTTCTACAATGAGCAGTTCTTC. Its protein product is CASRGDRDSFYNEQFF.

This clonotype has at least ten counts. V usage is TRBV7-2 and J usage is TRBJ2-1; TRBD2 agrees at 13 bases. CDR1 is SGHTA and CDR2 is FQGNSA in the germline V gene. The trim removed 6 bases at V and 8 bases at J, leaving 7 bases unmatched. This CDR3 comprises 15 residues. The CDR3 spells CASSAGTSGNYEQFF. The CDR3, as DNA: TGTGCCAGCAGTGCGGGGACTAGCGGGAACTATGAGCAGTTCTTC. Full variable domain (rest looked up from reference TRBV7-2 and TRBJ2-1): GAGVSQSPSNKVTEKGKDVELRCDPISGHTALYWYRQSLGQGLEFLIYFQGNSAPDKSGLPSDRFSAERTGGSVSTLTIQRTQQEDSAVYLCASSAGTSGNYEQFFGPGTRLTVL.

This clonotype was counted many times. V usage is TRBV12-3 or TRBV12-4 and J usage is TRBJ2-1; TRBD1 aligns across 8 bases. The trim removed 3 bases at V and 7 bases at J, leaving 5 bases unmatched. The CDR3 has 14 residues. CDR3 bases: TGTGCCAGCAGTTTTCAGGGGGCGCGAAATGAGCAGTTCTTC. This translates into CASSFQGARNEQFF.